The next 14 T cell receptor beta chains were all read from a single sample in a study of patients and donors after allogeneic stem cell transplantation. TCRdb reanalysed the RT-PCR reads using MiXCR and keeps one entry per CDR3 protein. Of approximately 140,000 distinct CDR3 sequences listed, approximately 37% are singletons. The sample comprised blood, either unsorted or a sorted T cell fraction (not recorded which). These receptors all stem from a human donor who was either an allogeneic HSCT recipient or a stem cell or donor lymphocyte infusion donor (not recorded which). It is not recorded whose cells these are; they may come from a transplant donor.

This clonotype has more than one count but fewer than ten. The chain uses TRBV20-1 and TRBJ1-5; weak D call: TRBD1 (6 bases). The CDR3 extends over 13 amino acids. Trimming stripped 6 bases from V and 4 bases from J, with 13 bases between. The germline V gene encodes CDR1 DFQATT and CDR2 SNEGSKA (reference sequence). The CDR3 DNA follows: TGCAGTGCCGGGGAGGGGACAAATCAGCCCCAGCATTTT. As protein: CSAGEGTNQPQHF.

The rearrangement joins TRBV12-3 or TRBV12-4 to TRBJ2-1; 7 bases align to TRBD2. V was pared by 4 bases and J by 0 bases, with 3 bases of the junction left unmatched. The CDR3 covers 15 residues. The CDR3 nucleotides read TGTGCCAGCAGTTCTAGCGGCCACTCCTACAATGAGCAGTTCTTC. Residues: CASSSSGHSYNEQFF.

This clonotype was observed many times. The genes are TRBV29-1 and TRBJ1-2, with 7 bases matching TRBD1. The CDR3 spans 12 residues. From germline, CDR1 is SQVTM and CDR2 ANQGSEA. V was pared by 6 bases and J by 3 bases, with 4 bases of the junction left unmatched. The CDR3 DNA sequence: TGCAGCGTAGGAGACAGGGACTATGGCTACACCTTC. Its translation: CSVGDRDYGYTF.

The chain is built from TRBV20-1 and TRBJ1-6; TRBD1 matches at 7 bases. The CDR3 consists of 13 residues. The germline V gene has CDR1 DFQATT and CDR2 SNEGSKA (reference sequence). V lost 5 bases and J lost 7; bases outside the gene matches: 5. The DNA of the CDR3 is TGCAGTGCTCTGCACAGGGGAAATTCACCCCTCCACTTT. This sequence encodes CSALHRGNSPLHF.

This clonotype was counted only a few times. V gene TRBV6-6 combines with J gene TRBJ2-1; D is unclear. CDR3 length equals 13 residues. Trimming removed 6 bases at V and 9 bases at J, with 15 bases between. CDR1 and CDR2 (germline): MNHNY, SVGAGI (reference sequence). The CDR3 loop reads CASRVQGLGEQFF. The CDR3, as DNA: TGTGCCAGCAGGGTTCAAGGTTTGGGTGAGCAGTTCTTC.

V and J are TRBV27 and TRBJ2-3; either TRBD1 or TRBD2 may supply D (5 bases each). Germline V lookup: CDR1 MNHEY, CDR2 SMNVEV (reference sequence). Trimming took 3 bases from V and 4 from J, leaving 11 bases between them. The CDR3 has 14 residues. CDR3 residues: CASSFTGTADTQYF. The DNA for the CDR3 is TGTGCCAGCAGTTTTACGGGGACGGCAGATACGCAGTATTTT.

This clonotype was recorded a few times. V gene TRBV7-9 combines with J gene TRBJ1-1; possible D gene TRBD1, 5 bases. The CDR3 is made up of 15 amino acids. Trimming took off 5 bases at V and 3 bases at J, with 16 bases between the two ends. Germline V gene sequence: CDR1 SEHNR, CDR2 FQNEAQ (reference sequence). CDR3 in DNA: TGTGCCAGCAGCCCCCGGGGGAGTAGGTACACTGAAGCTTTCTTT. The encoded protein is CASSPRGSRYTEAFF.

The CDR3: CASRPGAGNEQFF. CDR3 DNA sequence: TGTGCCAGCAGGCCGGGGGCCGGAAATGAGCAGTTCTTC. This sequence joins TRBV7-9 and TRBJ2-1; D possibly matches TRBD1 or TRBD2 (6 bases each). CDR1 is SEHNR, CDR2 FQNEAQ, per germline (reference sequence). V shed 6 bases and J shed 7 bases, with 13 bases lying between them. The CDR3 totals 13 residues.

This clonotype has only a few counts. The CDR3 bases are TGTGCCAGCAGCCAAGATCAGGGCAGCATGAACACTGAAGCTTTCTTT. As protein: CASSQDQGSMNTEAFF. The chain combines TRBV14 with TRBJ1-1; maybe TRBD1 (5 bases). Trimming took 0 bases from V and 0 from J, leaving 11 bases between them. Germline V gene data show CDR1 as SGHDN and CDR2 as FVKESK. The CDR3 has 16 amino acids.

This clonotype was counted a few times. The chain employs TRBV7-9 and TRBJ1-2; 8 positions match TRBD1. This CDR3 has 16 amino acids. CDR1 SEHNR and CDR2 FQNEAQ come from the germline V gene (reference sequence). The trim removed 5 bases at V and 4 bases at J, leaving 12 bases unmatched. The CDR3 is CASSHGGWTGTYGYTF. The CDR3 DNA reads TGTGCCAGCAGCCACGGGGGGTGGACAGGGACCTATGGCTACACCTTC. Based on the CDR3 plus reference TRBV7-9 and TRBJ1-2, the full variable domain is DTGVSQNPRHKITKRGQNVTFRCDPISEHNRLYWYRQTLGQGPEFLTYFQNEAQLEKSRLLSDRFSAERPKGSFSTLEIQRTEQGDSAMYLCASSHGGWTGTYGYTFGSGTRLTVV.

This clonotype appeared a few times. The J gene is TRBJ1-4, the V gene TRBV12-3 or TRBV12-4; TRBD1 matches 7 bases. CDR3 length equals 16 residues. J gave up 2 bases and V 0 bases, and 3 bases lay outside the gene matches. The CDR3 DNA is TGTGCCAGCAGTTTAGCGGGACAGACGACTAATGAAAAACTGTTTTTT. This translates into CASSLAGQTTNEKLFF.

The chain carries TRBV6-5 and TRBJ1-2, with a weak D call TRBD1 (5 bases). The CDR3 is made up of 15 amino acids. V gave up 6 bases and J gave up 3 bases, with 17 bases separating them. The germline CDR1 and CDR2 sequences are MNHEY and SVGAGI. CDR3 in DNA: TGTGCCAGCAGCCCCTTTCCGGGACCAGACTATGGCTACACCTTC. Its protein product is CASSPFPGPDYGYTF.

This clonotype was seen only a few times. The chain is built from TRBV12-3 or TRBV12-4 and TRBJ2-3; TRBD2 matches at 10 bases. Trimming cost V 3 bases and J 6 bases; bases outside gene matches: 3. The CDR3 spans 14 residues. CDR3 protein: CASSFSGGADTQYF. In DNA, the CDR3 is TGTGCCAGCAGTTTCAGCGGGGGGGCGGATACGCAGTATTTT.

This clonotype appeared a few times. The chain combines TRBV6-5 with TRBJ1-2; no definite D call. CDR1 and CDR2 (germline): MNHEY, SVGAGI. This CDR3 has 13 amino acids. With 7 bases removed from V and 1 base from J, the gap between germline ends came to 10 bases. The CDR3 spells CASTRTINYGYTF. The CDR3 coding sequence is TGTGCCAGCACCCGGACCATTAACTATGGCTACACCTTC.